This TCR beta chain was sequenced for a study of shared clonotypes between healthy human individuals. The study, taken as a whole, reports: For sorted subsets, rarefaction showed incomplete sequencing despite large depth. Around 5% of naive CD4 clonotypes were common to several donors. A small donor pool kept down the genetic and exposure-history diversity that was represented.

The CDR3 is made up of 15 amino acids. Germline CDR1 and CDR2: MNHNS and SASEGT. V lost 1 base and J 0 bases, leaving 10 bases between the germline ends. To note about this clone: What it binds is not known. Other nucleotide sequences in the sample specify the same CDR3.

Sequencing was performed with immunoSEQ multiplex PCR; in TCRdb, only in-frame clones are kept and a portion is missing. Here the sample spans about 2 million clones, approximately 95% being singletons. Terminally differentiated effector memory CD45RA+ cells were left out of the naive CD8 fraction, which was CD45RO-negative and positively selected for CCR7. The receptor was derived from a man aged 18 to 29 in good health. The V and J genes are TRBV6-1 and TRBJ2-7, with D unclear. Sequenced: naive CD8+ T cells sorted from blood. The CDR3 nucleotides read TGTGCCAGCAGTGAAGGACCCTTGAGCTCCTACGAGCAGTACTTC. Its protein product is CASSEGPLSSYEQYF.